Listed below are T cell receptor beta chains from one sample, sequenced in a study of blood T cells in healthy people across ages. TCRdb analysed the 5' RACE reads with MiXCR anew, one entry per CDR3 protein. The sample shows about 1.6 million distinct CDR3 sequences, 30% to 35% of them seen only once. Sequencing was carried out using blood. Source of these receptors: a woman in her twenties or thirties in good health. Each CDR3 is given with its conserved first and last residue. A D gene is named only where the DNA matches it firmly. Clone sizes are given selectively: once, few, many, or a class where the clone is expanded.

V gene	J gene	D gene	clone size	CDR3 protein	CDR3 DNA
TRBV6-5	TRBJ2-3	NA	NA	CASSYGGASTDTQYF	TGTGCCAGCAGTTACGGGGGGGCGAGCACAGATACGCAGTATTTT
TRBV28	TRBJ2-1	NA	few	CASSGPTPNSYNEQFF	TGTGCCAGCAGTGGGCCGACACCAAACTCCTACAATGAGCAGTTCTTC
TRBV21-1	TRBJ2-7	NA	few	CASSHRALAGDQPHSYEQYF	TGTGCCAGCAGCCATCGTGCGCTAGCGGGGGACCAGCCCCACTCCTACGAGCAGTACTTC
TRBV12-5	TRBJ1-6	NA	once	CASGLVYSVGSSYNPPLHF	TGTGCTAGTGGTTTGGTATATAGCGTGGGGAGCTCCTATAATCCACCCCTCCACTTT
TRBV7-9	TRBJ1-4	NA	few	CASSSSWVGEKLFF	TGTGCCAGCAGCTCAAGCTGGGTGGGCGAAAAACTGTTTTTT
TRBV4-2	TRBJ2-3	NA	few	CASSQDPGTTDTQYF	TGTGCCAGCAGCCAAGATCCAGGGACCACAGATACGCAGTATTTT
TRBV25-1	TRBJ2-2	NA	NA	CASSPKWEAGELFF	TGTGCCAGCTCCCCCAAGTGGGAGGCCGGGGAGCTGTTTTTT
TRBV7-9	TRBJ1-6	TRBD1	NA	CASSFGQGDNSPLHF	TGTGCCAGCAGCTTTGGACAGGGGGACAATTCACCCCTCCACTTT
TRBV15	TRBJ2-3	TRBD2	few	CATSSRGLVGLTQYF	TGTGCCACCAGCAGCAGGGGACTAGTGGGATTGACGCAGTATTTT
TRBV20-1	TRBJ1-5	NA	NA	CSAAAGAGDSNQPQHF	TGCAGTGCGGCCGCAGGGGCCGGGGATAGCAATCAGCCCCAGCATTTT
TRBV7-9	TRBJ2-1	TRBD2	few	CASSLGAGAHNEQFF	TGTGCCAGCAGCTTAGGAGCGGGGGCACACAATGAGCAGTTCTTC
TRBV7-9	TRBJ1-1	NA	NA	CASSSLWAGAFF	TGTGCCAGCAGCTCCTTGTGGGCTGGGGCTTTCTTT
TRBV28	TRBJ2-7	NA	NA	CASRTQGYSYEQYF	TGTGCCAGCAGAACACAGGGATACTCCTACGAGCAGTACTTC
TRBV7-3	TRBJ1-1	NA	NA	CASSLQSGGTEAFF	TGTGCCAGCAGCCTACAATCCGGGGGCACTGAAGCTTTCTTT
TRBV9	TRBJ1-1	TRBD1	few	CASSAGGEGTEAFF	TGTGCCAGCAGCGCAGGGGGCGAGGGAACTGAAGCTTTCTTT
TRBV7-9	TRBJ1-5	NA	few	CASSSGPLRQPQHF	TGTGCCAGCAGCTCCGGACCGTTGAGACAGCCCCAGCATTTT
TRBV29-1	TRBJ1-2	TRBD1	many	CSVAHTGAYGYTF	TGCAGCGTAGCCCATACAGGGGCCTATGGCTACACCTTC
TRBV7-9	TRBJ1-1	TRBD1	NA	CASSPEGARAFF	TGTGCCAGCAGCCCGGAGGGGGCGCGGGCTTTCTTT
TRBV3-1	TRBJ1-1	NA	few	CASSQDPGRLNTEAFF	TGTGCCAGCAGCCAAGATCCGGGACGGTTGAACACTGAAGCTTTCTTT
TRBV20-1	TRBJ1-4	NA	NA	CSAQGRDSSSEKLFF	TGCAGTGCTCAAGGCCGGGATTCGAGCTCGGAAAAACTGTTTTTT
TRBV7-8	TRBJ2-1	NA	many	CASSLGTPSYNEQFF	TGTGCCAGCAGCTTAGGGACGCCCTCCTACAATGAGCAGTTCTTC
TRBV11-2	TRBJ2-2	NA	NA	CASSLGSFVIGELFF	TGTGCCAGCAGCTTGGGATCGTTTGTGATCGGGGAGCTGTTTTTT
TRBV6-5	TRBJ1-4	TRBD1	NA	CASRPTGGVREKLFF	TGTGCCAGCAGACCTACAGGGGGCGTAAGGGAAAAACTGTTTTTT
TRBV28	TRBJ1-2	TRBD1	NA	CASRDRGRLFHGYTF	TGTGCCAGCCGGGACAGGGGGCGATTATTCCATGGCTACACCTTC
TRBV3-1	TRBJ2-1	TRBD1	NA	CASSRWDRDNEQFF	TGTGCCAGCAGCCGCTGGGACAGGGACAATGAGCAGTTCTTC
TRBV11-2	TRBJ2-7	TRBD1	few	CASSLRQGGGYEQYF	TGTGCCAGCAGCTTACGACAGGGTGGAGGCTACGAGCAGTACTTC
TRBV20-1	TRBJ1-2	TRBD1	few	CSGMGPGQGEGLHGYTF	TGCAGTGGGATGGGACCGGGACAGGGGGAAGGTCTGCATGGCTACACCTTC
TRBV20-1	TRBJ2-7	NA	few	CSARNFYEQYF	TGCAGTGCTAGGAACTTCTACGAGCAGTACTTC
TRBV20-1	TRBJ2-7	TRBD2	few	CSASIVAGSSYEQYF	TGCAGTGCTTCTATAGTAGCGGGATCCTCCTACGAGCAGTACTTC
TRBV7-9	TRBJ2-3	TRBD1	few	CASSSFQKDRGKDTQYF	TGTGCCAGCAGCTCGTTTCAGAAAGACAGGGGGAAAGATACGCAGTATTTT
TRBV9	TRBJ2-1	NA	NA	CASSEVGGAHNEQFF	TGTGCCAGCAGCGAGGTGGGGGGAGCCCACAATGAGCAGTTCTTC
TRBV20-1	TRBJ1-2	NA	NA	CSARDIRGQGYTF	TGCAGTGCTAGAGATATCCGAGGTCAAGGCTACACCTTC
TRBV7-9	TRBJ1-5	TRBD1	once	CVSSFDRGQPQHF	TGTGTCAGCAGCTTTGACAGGGGGCAGCCCCAGCATTTT
TRBV3-1	TRBJ1-5	NA	NA	CASSQDTGGQPQHF	TGTGCCAGCAGCCAAGATACGGGGGGCCAGCCCCAGCATTTT
TRBV28	TRBJ2-7	NA	many	CASSFSLTYEQYF	TGTGCCAGCAGTTTCAGCCTTACCTACGAGCAGTACTTC
TRBV12-3/TRBV12-4	TRBJ2-3	TRBD2	once	CASSPLAGGPSATDTQYF	TGTGCCAGCAGTCCTCTAGCGGGAGGGCCCTCAGCCACAGATACGCAGTATTTT
TRBV20-1	TRBJ2-1	TRBD2	few	CSARWPPSGLGNEQFF	TGCAGTGCTAGATGGCCCCCTAGCGGCCTAGGGAATGAGCAGTTCTTC
TRBV6-5	TRBJ2-1	TRBD2	NA	CASRDPGLAGGNEQFF	TGTGCCAGCAGGGATCCGGGACTAGCGGGAGGTAATGAGCAGTTCTTC
TRBV29-1	TRBJ2-7	NA	NA	CSVYSSSSYEQYF	TGCAGCGTTTATTCTTCCAGCTCCTACGAGCAGTACTTC
TRBV27	TRBJ2-3	NA	NA	CAGSLGDTQYF	TGTGCCGGCAGTTTGGGAGATACGCAGTATTTT
TRBV7-9	TRBJ2-7	TRBD1	NA	CASRDDRGLSEQYF	TGTGCCAGTCGGGATGACAGGGGGCTAAGCGAGCAGTACTTC
TRBV3-1	TRBJ2-1	TRBD2	NA	CASSGLAGGLFSYNEQFF	TGCGCCAGCAGCGGGCTAGCGGGGGGCCTATTCTCCTACAATGAGCAGTTCTTC
TRBV5-6	TRBJ2-1	NA	NA	CASSLAAAFYYNEQFF	TGTGCCAGCAGCTTGGCGGCAGCTTTTTACTACAATGAGCAGTTCTTC
TRBV12-3/TRBV12-4	TRBJ1-2	TRBD1	NA	CASSRTGTQYGYTF	TGTGCCAGCAGCCGGACAGGAACCCAATATGGCTACACCTTC
TRBV12-3/TRBV12-4	TRBJ1-2	NA	NA	CASSLQGREGYTF	TGTGCCAGCAGTTTACAGGGGCGTGAAGGCTACACCTTC
TRBV3-1	TRBJ2-5	NA	NA	CASSQWGPGETQYF	TGTGCCAGCAGCCAATGGGGGCCGGGGGAGACCCAGTACTTC
TRBV6-5	TRBJ2-7	TRBD2	NA	CASSYSQRGWYEQYF	TGTGCCAGCAGTTACTCGCAGCGGGGGTGGTACGAGCAGTACTTC
TRBV29-1	TRBJ2-1	TRBD1	few	CSVVWDRVVDEQFF	TGCAGCGTTGTGTGGGACAGGGTTGTAGATGAGCAGTTCTTC
TRBV4-2	TRBJ2-1	TRBD2	NA	CASSQEARGADHEQFF	TGTGCCAGCAGCCAAGAGGCGCGGGGGGCCGACCATGAGCAGTTCTTC
TRBV29-1	TRBJ2-1	NA	many	CSVDGLDNEQFF	TGCAGCGTTGACGGGCTAGACAATGAGCAGTTCTTC
TRBV11-2	TRBJ2-7	NA	NA	CASSLGGRPLGEQYF	TGTGCCAGCAGCTTAGGCGGCAGGCCCCTGGGCGAGCAGTACTTC
TRBV29-1	TRBJ1-1	NA	NA	CSVDRQDTEAFF	TGCAGCGTTGATAGGCAGGACACTGAAGCTTTCTTT
TRBV10-3	TRBJ1-2	NA	many	CAISGSIANYGYTF	TGTGCCATCAGTGGGTCAATTGCCAACTATGGCTACACCTTC
TRBV10-3	TRBJ2-5	NA	once	CAARASSQETQYF	TGTGCCGCTAGAGCTAGCAGCCAAGAGACCCAGTACTTC
TRBV28	TRBJ1-1	NA	NA	CASSFDGGGNTEAFF	TGTGCCAGCAGTTTTGATGGGGGGGGGAACACTGAAGCTTTCTTT
TRBV27	TRBJ2-7	TRBD1	NA	CASRGTGKNYEQYF	TGTGCCAGCAGAGGGACAGGGAAAAACTACGAGCAGTACTTC
TRBV7-8	TRBJ2-7	NA	few	CASSSPGRGPSSYEQYF	TGTGCCAGCAGCTCCCCGGGCCGGGGACCCAGCTCCTACGAGCAGTACTTC
TRBV5-1	TRBJ2-5	TRBD1	few	CASSWGTGLETQYF	TGCGCCAGCAGCTGGGGGACAGGGTTAGAGACCCAGTACTTC
TRBV7-2	TRBJ2-7	TRBD1	NA	CASSHQGDRIPYEQYF	TGTGCCAGCAGTCACCAGGGGGATAGGATTCCCTACGAGCAGTACTTC
TRBV20-1	TRBJ2-7	NA	few	CSAMGVEGGTVYEQYF	TGCAGTGCTATGGGGGTCGAGGGCGGGACGGTCTACGAGCAGTACTTC